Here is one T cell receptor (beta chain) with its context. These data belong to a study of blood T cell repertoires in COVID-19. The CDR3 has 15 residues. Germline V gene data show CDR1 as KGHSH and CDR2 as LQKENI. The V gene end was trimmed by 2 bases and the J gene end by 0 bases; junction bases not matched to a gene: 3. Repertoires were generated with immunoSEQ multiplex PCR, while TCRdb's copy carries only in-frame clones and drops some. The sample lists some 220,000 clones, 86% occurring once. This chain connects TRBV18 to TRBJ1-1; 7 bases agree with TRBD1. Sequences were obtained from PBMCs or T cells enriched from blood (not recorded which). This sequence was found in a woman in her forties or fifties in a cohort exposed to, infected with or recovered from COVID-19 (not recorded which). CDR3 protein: CASSPMGQMNTEAFF. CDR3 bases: TGTGCCAGCTCACCAATGGGACAGATGAACACTGAAGCTTTCTTT.